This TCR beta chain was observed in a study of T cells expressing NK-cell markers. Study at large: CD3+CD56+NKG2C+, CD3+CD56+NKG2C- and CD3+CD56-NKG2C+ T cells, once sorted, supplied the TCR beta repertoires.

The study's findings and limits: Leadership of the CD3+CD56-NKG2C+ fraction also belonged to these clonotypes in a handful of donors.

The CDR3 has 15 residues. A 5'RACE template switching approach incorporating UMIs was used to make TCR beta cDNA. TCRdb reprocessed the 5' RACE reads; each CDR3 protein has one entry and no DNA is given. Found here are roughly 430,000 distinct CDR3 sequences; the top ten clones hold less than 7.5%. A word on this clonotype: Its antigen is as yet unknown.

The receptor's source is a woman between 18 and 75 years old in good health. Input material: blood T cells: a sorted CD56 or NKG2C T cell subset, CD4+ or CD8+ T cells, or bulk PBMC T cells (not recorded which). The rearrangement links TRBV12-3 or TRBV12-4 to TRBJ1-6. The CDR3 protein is CASSPPRTENSPLHF.